These 30 T cell receptor beta chains came from one sample sequenced in a study of vaccination and CD4 T cells after COVID-19. Time point of the sample: late sampling 161 to 241 days after vaccination in three convalescent patients. Treatment reported: approximately nine-day PBMC culture with coronavirus spike peptide pools or control peptides (ViraFEST assay). These receptors lack a known antigen. At the Johns Hopkins FTIC core, DNA taken from cultured CD4+ T cells was sequenced by way of the Oncomine TCR Beta short-read assay. One entry per CDR3 protein, called by TCRdb with MiXCR from the PCR reads. Found here are 20,000 to 25,000 distinct CDR3 sequences, around 37% of them singletons; the top ten hold approximately 9%. Material: CD4+ T cells from blood, cultured in vitro, obtained about 7 months after SARS-CoV-2 vaccination. These receptors all stem from a human donor who had recovered from COVID-19.

V usage is TRBV7-2 and J usage is TRBJ2-1; the D gene is possibly TRBD2 (5 bases). This CDR3 has 15 residues. V lost 5 bases, J lost 8 bases, and 19 bases lay in between. Germline loops: CDR1 SGHTA, CDR2 FQGNSA. CDR3 sequence: CASSNSRASQHEQFF. For the CDR3, the DNA is TGTGCCAGCAGCAATAGTCGGGCTAGCCAACATGAGCAGTTCTTC.

This clonotype showed up just a few times. The V and J genes are TRBV20-1 and TRBJ1-5, with 7 bases that match TRBD1. Trimming cost V 5 bases and J 0 bases; bases outside gene matches: 7. CDR3 size: 15 residues. CDR1 and CDR2 (germline): DFQATT, SNEGSKA (reference sequence). DNA for the CDR3: TGCAGTGCTCGAAACACAGGGGATAGCAATCAGCCCCAGCATTTT. Translating it yields CSARNTGDSNQPQHF.

This rearrangement joins TRBV20-1 to TRBJ2-7; D unresolved. Between the trimmed V and J ends, which lost 6 bases and 0 bases, there was a span of 15 bases. The CDR3 is 14 amino acids. CDR1 and CDR2 (germline): DFQATT, SNEGSKA (reference sequence). CDR3 loop: CSAINSILSYEQYF. CDR3 in DNA: TGCAGTGCAATTAACAGTATACTCTCCTACGAGCAGTACTTC.

The chain combines TRBV20-1 with TRBJ1-2; D is unclear. CDR1 is DFQATT and CDR2 is SNEGSKA in the germline V gene (reference sequence). CDR3 length: 14 residues. Trimming took off 0 bases at V and 1 base at J, with 9 bases between the two ends. CDR3: CSARDVGSNYGYTF. The CDR3 nucleotides are TGCAGTGCTAGAGATGTGGGGAGTAACTATGGCTACACCTTC.

This clonotype was detected only a few times. The chain is built from TRBV7-6 and TRBJ2-7; possibly TRBD2 for D (5 bases). The CDR3 length is 17 residues. The germline gives CDR1 SGHVS, CDR2 FNYEAQ. The V gene lost 3 bases and the J gene lost 3 bases, with 21 bases spanning the gap. The CDR3 loop is CASSLAAGWGVSYEQYF. The CDR3 DNA reads as TGTGCCAGCAGCTTGGCAGCCGGGTGGGGAGTTAGCTACGAGCAGTACTTC. Full variable domain (outside the CDR3, taken from reference TRBV7-6 and TRBJ2-7): GAGVSQSPRYKVTKRGQDVALRCDPISGHVSLYWYRQALGQGPEFLTYFNYEAQQDKSGLPNDRFSAERPEGSISTLTIQRTEQRDSAMYRCASSLAAGWGVSYEQYFGPGTRLTVT.

The chain couples TRBV28 to TRBJ2-7; D unresolved. This CDR3 contains 11 residues. The V and J ends lost 7 bases and 4 bases respectively, with 8 bases between them. CDR1 is MDHEN and CDR2 is SYDVKM in the germline V gene. The CDR3, as DNA: TGTGCCAGCACTTTGGGTTACGAGCAGTACTTC. As protein: CASTLGYEQYF.

This chain links TRBV20-1 with TRBJ1-1; 8 nucleotides line up with TRBD1. The J segment lost 1 base and the V segment lost 4 bases, leaving 2 bases of the junction unmatched. Germline values: CDR1 DFQATT, CDR2 SNEGSKA (reference sequence). The CDR3 is 13 amino acids. The DNA of the CDR3 is TGCAGTGCTATTGACAGGGGGAACACTGAAGCTTTCTTT. It encodes CSAIDRGNTEAFF.

V usage is TRBV28 and J usage is TRBJ1-1; 10 nucleotides align to TRBD1. Trimming cost V 4 bases and J 4 bases; bases outside gene matches: 9. This CDR3 spans 16 amino acids. CDR1 is MDHEN and CDR2 is SYDVKM in the germline V gene. Written as DNA, the CDR3 is TGTGCCAGCAGTTCAAATCCCGGGACAGGGGTCACTGAAGCTTTCTTT. Translating gives CASSSNPGTGVTEAFF.

The CDR3 DNA reads as TGTGCCATCAGTGACCCCCGAGGGACTGGGGACACCACAGATACGCAGTATTTT. It translates to CAISDPRGTGDTTDTQYF. The J gene is TRBJ2-3, the V gene TRBV10-3; the D gene could be TRBD1 or TRBD2 (6 bases each). V lost 3 bases and J 2 bases, leaving 21 bases between the germline ends. This CDR3 region has 18 residues. CDR1 and CDR2 from the germline V gene are ENHRY and SYGVKD.

The chain is built from TRBV20-1 and TRBJ2-1, with 14 bases aligning to TRBD2. V trimming: 2 bases; J trimming: 10 bases; junction bases outside the gene matches: 16. CDR3 length equals 18 residues. In germline, CDR1 is DFQATT, CDR2 SNEGSKA (reference sequence). CDR3 sequence (DNA): TGCAGTGCTAGACCCCTTAGACTAGCGGGAGGGCCGGGTAGGGAGCAGTTCTTC. Its translation: CSARPLRLAGGPGREQFF.

This rearrangement joins TRBV10-3 to TRBJ2-3; D may be TRBD1 (5 bases). The CDR3 covers 15 residues. Looked up from germline, CDR1 is ENHRY and CDR2 is SYGVKD. Trimming took off 2 bases at V and 5 bases at J, with 14 bases between the two ends. This CDR3 reads CAISEERRVGDTQYF. The CDR3 nucleotides are TGTGCCATCAGTGAGGAGCGCAGGGTTGGAGATACGCAGTATTTT.

This clonotype has a handful of counts. This chain joins TRBV5-5 and TRBJ2-5, with TRBD1 as a possible D gene (6 bases). CDR3 length equals 11 residues. The germline CDR1 and CDR2 sequences are SGHKS and YYEKEE (reference sequence). Trimming stripped 0 bases from V and 9 bases from J, with 6 bases between. Here the CDR3 reads CASSLEGAQYF. The CDR3 coding sequence is TGTGCCAGCAGCTTGGAGGGGGCCCAGTACTTC.

The chain joins TRBV20-1 to TRBJ2-3, with D unclear. In germline, CDR1 is DFQATT, CDR2 SNEGSKA (reference sequence). Between the trimmed V and J ends, which lost 3 bases and 1 base, there was a span of 8 bases. The CDR3 is made up of 13 amino acids. CDR3 DNA: TGCAGTGCTAGGCTCCAACGCACAGATACGCAGTATTTT. Protein: CSARLQRTDTQYF.

This chain connects TRBV27 to TRBJ2-5; 8 positions agree with TRBD1. J gave up 4 bases and V 0 bases, and 7 bases lay outside the gene matches. Germline V gives CDR1 MNHEY, CDR2 SMNVEV (reference sequence). CDR3 length equals 16 residues. CDR3: CASSLSKRTGPETQYF. CDR3 DNA: TGTGCCAGCAGTTTATCGAAGAGGACAGGGCCAGAGACCCAGTACTTC.

The chain employs TRBV20-1 and TRBJ2-1; no firm D call. Germline V CDR1 and CDR2: DFQATT, SNEGSKA (reference sequence). The CDR3 totals 13 residues. V was trimmed by 0 bases and J by 7 bases, leaving 10 bases between them. The CDR3 protein is CSARDNVRNEQFF. For the CDR3, the DNA is TGCAGTGCTAGAGATAACGTTAGGAATGAGCAGTTCTTC.

The V call is TRBV20-1, the J call TRBJ2-7; no reliable D call. The CDR3 is made up of 15 amino acids. The ends were cut back, 0 bases at V and 4 bases at J, with 16 bases in the middle. Looked up from germline, CDR1 is DFQATT and CDR2 is SNEGSKA (reference sequence). For the CDR3, the DNA is TGCAGTGCTAGAGATCCCCGGAGATCGGATTACGAGCAGTACTTC. Translation gives CSARDPRRSDYEQYF.

The chain couples TRBV7-3 to TRBJ2-3; 9 nucleotides agree with TRBD1. CDR1 SGHTA and CDR2 FQGTGA come from the germline V gene. This CDR3 has 14 amino acids. V lost 4 bases, J lost 4 bases, and 3 bases stayed unmatched. Written as DNA, the CDR3 is TGTGCCAGCAGCTCGACAGGGGGGCCAGATACGCAGTATTTT. This gives the protein CASSSTGGPDTQYF.

There are a few counts of this clonotype. V and J are TRBV6-5 and TRBJ1-1, with D perhaps matching TRBD1 (5 bases). Deletions cut 0 bases from V and 2 bases from J, with 10 bases between. This CDR3 contains 15 residues. The germline CDR1 and CDR2 sequences are MNHEY and SVGAGI. The CDR3, as DNA: TGTGCCAGCAGTTACTCCGTCAGGGCAAACACTGAAGCTTTCTTT. Translation: CASSYSVRANTEAFF.

The chain carries TRBV6-5 and TRBJ2-6; D gene ambiguous. The CDR3 extends over 14 amino acids. Germline loops: CDR1 MNHEY, CDR2 SVGAGI. Trimming left V 0 bases short and J 3 bases short, with 3 bases between. In DNA, the CDR3 is TGTGCCAGCAGTTACTCGATTGGGGCCAACGTCCTGACTTTC. This sequence encodes CASSYSIGANVLTF.

This clonotype occurred a few times. J is TRBJ1-5 and V is TRBV28; D remains unclear. Germline CDR1 reads MDHEN; CDR2 reads SYDVKM. This CDR3 is 13 amino acids long. With 7 bases removed from V and 6 bases from J, the gap between germline ends came to 13 bases. CDR3 loop: CASTEDVGQPQHF. The CDR3 DNA sequence: TGTGCCAGCACCGAAGACGTCGGTCAGCCCCAGCATTTT.

The gene calls are TRBV20-1 and TRBJ2-4, with D maybe TRBD1 (5 bases). Germline lookup yields CDR1 DFQATT and CDR2 SNEGSKA (reference sequence). The CDR3 consists of 12 residues. Trimming pared 6 bases from V and 2 bases from J, leaving 8 bases between. CDR3 amino acids: CSAYRTKNIQYF. The CDR3 nucleotides are TGCAGTGCGTACAGGACCAAAAACATTCAGTACTTC.

This chain links TRBV6-1 with TRBJ1-5; D not certain. Germline assignment: CDR1 MNHNS and CDR2 SASEGT. V was pared by 5 bases and J by 5 bases, with 13 bases between. This CDR3 is built from 14 residues. The CDR3 loop is CASSPPLRDQPQHF. The CDR3 bases are TGTGCCAGCAGTCCCCCGCTAAGGGATCAGCCCCAGCATTTT.

This chain joins TRBV7-2 and TRBJ2-3, with 14 bases aligning to TRBD2. J gave up 5 bases and V 5 bases, and 6 bases lay outside the gene matches. Germline-derived CDR1 and CDR2 are SGHTA and FQGNSA. The CDR3 has 16 amino acids. The CDR3 is CASSRRTSGRIDTQYF. The CDR3 nucleotides are TGTGCCAGCAGCCGACGGACTAGCGGGAGGATAGATACGCAGTATTTT.

This chain connects TRBV6-4 to TRBJ2-3; D is tentatively TRBD1 or TRBD2 (5 bases each). The CDR3 is 14 residues long. Germline V gene lookup returns CDR1 MRHNA and CDR2 SNTAGT. Deletions cut 6 bases from V and 3 bases from J, with 13 bases between. This chain's CDR3 is CASSEGKETDTQYF. The CDR3 coding sequence is TGTGCCAGCAGCGAGGGGAAGGAGACAGATACGCAGTATTTT.

This clonotype rates as medium-sized (0.01 to 0.1%). The V call is TRBV20-1, the J call TRBJ1-6; 11 nucleotides line up with TRBD1. J was trimmed by 8 bases and V by 1 base; bases with no gene match: 7. This CDR3 has 16 amino acids. Germline V gene data show CDR1 as DFQATT and CDR2 as SNEGSKA (reference sequence). The CDR3 DNA reads TGCAGTGCTAGAGTCCCGGACAGGGGGCTTTATTCACCCCTCCACTTT. Protein: CSARVPDRGLYSPLHF.

V and J are TRBV24-1 and TRBJ2-7; D may correspond to TRBD1 or TRBD2 (6 bases each). The CDR3 contains 14 residues. Trimming removed 4 bases at V and 2 bases at J, with 11 bases between. The germline V gene has CDR1 KGHDR and CDR2 SFDVKD. CDR3: CATSEEGVPYEQYF. CDR3 sequence (DNA): TGTGCCACCAGTGAGGAGGGGGTTCCCTACGAGCAGTACTTC.

The chain joins TRBV6-1 to TRBJ2-7; D assignment may be TRBD1 or TRBD2 (5 bases each). The germline V gene has CDR1 MNHNS and CDR2 SASEGT. This CDR3 contains 15 residues. V dropped 1 base and J dropped 2 bases, with 12 bases sitting between them. DNA of the CDR3: TGTGCCAGCAGTGAAGAAGGGACGTCACCCTACGAGCAGTACTTC. Protein product: CASSEEGTSPYEQYF.

This clonotype was recorded a few times. The chain has TRBV6-4 and TRBJ2-7; D remains ambiguous. This CDR3 contains 10 residues. From germline, CDR1 is MRHNA and CDR2 SNTAGT. V lost 5 bases, J lost 7 bases, and 6 bases lay in between. CDR3 sequence reads: CASSRREQYF. Here the CDR3 DNA reads TGTGCCAGCAGTCGAAGGGAGCAGTACTTC.

This clonotype has only a few counts. The J gene is TRBJ2-5, the V gene TRBV19; tentative D call: TRBD2 (5 bases). The CDR3 is made up of 12 amino acids. The germline gives CDR1 LNHDA, CDR2 SQIVND (reference sequence). Trimming cost V 6 bases and J 4 bases, with 9 bases left between them. In nucleotides, the CDR3 is TGTGCCAGTAGGAGGGTAGGAGAGACCCAGTACTTC. It encodes CASRRVGETQYF.

This clonotype has a handful of counts. The chain joins TRBV20-1 to TRBJ2-7; TRBD1 aligns across 8 bases. The CDR3 length is 12 residues. Per germline, CDR1 DFQATT and CDR2 SNEGSKA (reference sequence). V lost 2 bases, J lost 6 bases, and 3 bases stayed unmatched. DNA for the CDR3: TGCAGTGCTAGATTCGACAGGGGCGAGCAGTACTTC. Residues: CSARFDRGEQYF.